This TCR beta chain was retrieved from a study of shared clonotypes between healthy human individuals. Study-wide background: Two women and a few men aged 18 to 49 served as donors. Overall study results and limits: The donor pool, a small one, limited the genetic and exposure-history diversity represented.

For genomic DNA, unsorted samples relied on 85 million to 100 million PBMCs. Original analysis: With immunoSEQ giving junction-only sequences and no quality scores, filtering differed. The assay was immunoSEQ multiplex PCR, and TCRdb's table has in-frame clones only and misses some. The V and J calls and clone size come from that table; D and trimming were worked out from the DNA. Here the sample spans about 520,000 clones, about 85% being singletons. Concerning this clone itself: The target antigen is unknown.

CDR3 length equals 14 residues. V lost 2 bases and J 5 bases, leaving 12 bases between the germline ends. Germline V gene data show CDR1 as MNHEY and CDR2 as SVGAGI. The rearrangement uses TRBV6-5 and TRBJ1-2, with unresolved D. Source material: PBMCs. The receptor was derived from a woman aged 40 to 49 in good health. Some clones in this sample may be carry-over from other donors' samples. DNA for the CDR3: TGTGCCAGCAGTTACAGGCCTTCGCGGTATGGCTACACCTTC. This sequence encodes CASSYRPSRYGYTF.